This TCR beta chain was documented in a study of beta chain features in type 1 diabetes. Whole-study results and caveats: Fewer junction insertions and more nucleotide deletions appeared in type 1 diabetes patients.

Worth noting for this clone: Antigen unknown.

Stem cell-like memory, regulatory, central memory and naive CD4+ cells were sorted via CD45RO/CCR7/CD25/CD127/CD95/CD27. V was cut by 7 bases and J by 4 bases, with 13 bases left in between. The germline gives CDR1 MNHNY, CDR2 SVGAGI (reference sequence). This CDR3 is 13 amino acids long. The authors reverse transcribed all of the isolated RNA, so sequencing captured expressed TCRB transcripts. The protocol was immunoSEQ multiplex PCR, while the TCRdb copy is restricted to in-frame clones and leaves out a portion. The table shows 900,000 or so clones, with around a sixth occurring only once. This chain uses TRBV6-6 with TRBJ1-1; D uncertain. The TCR originated in a woman under 30 in good health. Sequencing was performed on naive CD4+ T cells from blood. CDR3 residues: CASTDLVGTEAFF. CDR3 DNA: TGTGCCAGCACCGACTTGGTGGGCACTGAAGCTTTCTTT.